The clone carrying this TCR beta chain was picked up a small number of times. The sample is drawn from a study of blood T cell repertoires in COVID-19. CDR1 MGHDK and CDR2 SYGVNS come from the germline V gene. V shed 5 bases and J shed 4 bases, with 12 bases lying between them. The length of the CDR3 is 14 residues. Assay: immunoSEQ multiplex PCR; the TCRdb copy retains only in-frame clones and omits some. Among roughly 200,000 clones listed, approximately 79% were seen once. The study recruited people aged 18 to 89 years across around 24 US areas. Assignment of participants to cohorts was predicated upon participant-reported clinical history.

The chain recombines TRBV25-1 with TRBJ2-1, with D possibly matching TRBD2 (7 bases). The TCR originated in a woman aged 55-69 years with acute COVID-19. The sequenced sample consisted of PBMCs or T cells enriched from blood (not recorded which). The CDR3 coding sequence is TGTGCCAGCAGTCGAGGGGGAGGGTACAATGAGCAGTTCTTC. Its translation is CASSRGGGYNEQFF.